The clone carrying this T cell receptor beta chain came up a few times. Its target is not known. CDR1 and CDR2 (germline): SGHRS, YFSETQ. This CDR3 comprises 15 residues. V shed 7 bases and J shed 1 base, with 12 bases lying between them. This specimen belongs to a study of cytomegalovirus exposure and HLA in healthy donors. Findings and limits, study-wide: Associated with HLA alleles at 0.05 false discovery rate in a later analysis were 16,951 TCR beta sequences. Reports showed the classifier diagnosing cytomegalovirus status with high specificity and sensitivity.

Donors consisted of healthy bone marrow donors. In the PCR, 60 Vbeta and 13 Jbeta primers were used. Sequencing was performed with immunoSEQ multiplex PCR; in TCRdb, only in-frame clones are kept and a portion is missing. The data hold 150,000 to 200,000 clones, with 10% to 15% observed a single time. Sequenced material: PBMCs. This chain uses TRBV5-1 with TRBJ2-6, with D possibly matching TRBD2 (6 bases). This clonotype was sampled from a man in his fifties in good health and CMV-seropositive. Here the CDR3 DNA reads TGCGCCAGCTCGGGAGCAGGGTCTGGGGCCAACGTCCTGACTTTC. Translated, it gives CASSGAGSGANVLTF.